The source of this T cell receptor (beta chain) is a study of blood T cells in healthy people across ages. Study-wide results and limits: Versus aged donors, long-lived donors had higher diversity and more naive CD4+ cells.

This CDR3 region has 15 residues. Trimming pared 1 base from V and 11 bases from J, leaving 20 bases between. Germline CDR1 is MGHRA and CDR2 is YSYEKL. For this clonotype: Its antigen is unknown.

The use of a sample-barcoded 5' primer and a J-beta primer mix characterized a second PCR of roughly 6 to 12 cycles. Each CDR3 protein gets one entry after TCRdb re-called the 5' RACE reads with MiXCR. Here the sample spans about 970,000 distinct CDR3 sequences, roughly half being singletons. Sample: blood. The V gene is TRBV4-1, the J gene TRBJ2-5; D is uncertain. The TCR was taken from a woman aged 55-69 years in good health. This CDR3 is CASSQGWGSYNEQYF. The CDR3 nucleotides read TGCGCCAGCAGCCAAGGCTGGGGTTCCTACAATGAGCAGTACTTC.